Only one count was recorded for the clone carrying this TCR beta chain. The protocol was immunoSEQ multiplex PCR, while the TCRdb copy is restricted to in-frame clones and leaves out a portion. The table records more than 200,000 clones, about nine tenths of them present only once. Across 20 to 25 US areas, participants ranged in age from 18 to 89 years. The sample belongs to a study of blood T cell repertoires in COVID-19. The origin of this receptor is a man between 25 and 39 years old in a cohort exposed to, infected with or recovered from COVID-19 (not recorded which). The specimen was PBMCs or T cells enriched from blood (not recorded which).

CDR3 region: CASRGQGAEGYTF. In DNA, the CDR3 is TGTGCCAGCAGGGGACAGGGGGCTGAGGGCTACACCTTC. The V gene is TRBV2, the J gene TRBJ1-2; 12 nucleotides agree with TRBD1. CDR3 length equals 13 residues. The trim removed 6 bases at V and 8 bases at J, leaving 4 bases unmatched. CDR1 SNHLY and CDR2 FYNNEI come from the germline V gene.